This T cell receptor (beta chain) was sequenced in a study of resident and recirculating memory T cells in vitiligo. Patients' lesions had not changed for the previous 6 months. Patients had to be free of confetti depigmentation, indicating active vitiligo. Only in-frame clones appear in the TCRdb table, and some are missing; sequencing was by immunoSEQ multiplex PCR. This sample carries tens of thousands of clones, around 92% of them seen once, and the ten largest clones take approximately 5.4%. With V trimmed by 3 bases and J by 9 bases, 10 bases remained unmatched. Germline V lookup: CDR1 GTSNPN, CDR2 SVGIG (reference sequence). The CDR3 sequence is 16 residues long.

The sequenced sample was blood. The V call is TRBV30, the J call TRBJ2-1, with 14 bases lining up with TRBD2. This TCR was sampled from a male donor with vitiligo. The CDR3 here is CAWRWTSGRQKIEQFF. DNA of the CDR3: TGTGCCTGGAGGTGGACTAGCGGGAGGCAAAAAATTGAGCAGTTCTTC.